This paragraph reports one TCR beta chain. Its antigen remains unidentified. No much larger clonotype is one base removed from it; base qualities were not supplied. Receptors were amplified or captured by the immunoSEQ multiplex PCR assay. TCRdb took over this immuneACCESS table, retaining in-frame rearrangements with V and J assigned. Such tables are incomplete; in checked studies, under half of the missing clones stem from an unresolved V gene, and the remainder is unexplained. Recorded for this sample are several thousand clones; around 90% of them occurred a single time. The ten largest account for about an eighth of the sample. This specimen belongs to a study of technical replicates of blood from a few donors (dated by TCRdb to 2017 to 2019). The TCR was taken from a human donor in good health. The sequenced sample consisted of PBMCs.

The CDR3: CASSLRDRPSGANVLTF. The DNA is as follows: TGTGCCAGCAGCTTAAGGGACAGACCCTCTGGGGCCAACGTCCTGACTTTC. The rearrangement combines TRBV13 with TRBJ2-6; 7 bases in the junction line up with TRBD1. Including the terminal cysteine and phenylalanine, the CDR3 comprises 17 residues. Left in the record is the CDR3 DNA by itself, 51 bases read in frame from the first base. CDR1 and CDR2, per the germline V gene (reference sequence), are PRHDT and FYEKMQ. V is cut back by 2 bases and J by 0 bases, with 4 bases in the junction unmatched.